This TCR beta chain was identified during a study of response to subunit inactivated influenza vaccine. Many counts were recorded for this clonotype. Its antigen is not known. MiXCR, applied by TCRdb to the RT-PCR reads, yields one record per CDR3 protein. The data show about 570,000 distinct CDR3 sequences, around 11% seen once. General study points: Every seasonal influenza vaccination brings in few new T cells, the authors suggested.

CDR3 size: 15 residues. Germline loops: CDR1 SGHAT, CDR2 FQNNGV. Losses at the gene ends were 1 base for V and 2 bases for J; bases not matched to a gene: 1. The same sample was also studied in work on T cells expressing NK-cell markers. From that report: UMI-tagged 5'RACE template switching yielded the TCR beta cDNA. A range of about 1.0-8% of CD8+ T cells consisted of dominant NKG2C+ clonotypes in more than five donors. These clonotypes also led the CD3+CD56-NKG2C+ fraction in a handful of donors. The study did not resolve the HCMV specificity of expanded NKG2C+ T cell clones.

The sequence was obtained from a man aged 45 to 65 who received an inactivated influenza vaccine. Sample: PBMCs from blood, taken on the day of vaccination. The V and J genes are TRBV11-2 and TRBJ2-3; 9 bases are shared with TRBD2. The CDR3 sequence is CASSLGGRATDTQYF. The CDR3 nucleotides read TGTGCCAGCAGCTTAGGCGGGAGGGCCACAGATACGCAGTATTTT.